This T cell receptor (beta chain) was recovered during a study of cytotoxic CD8 clonotypes in ibrutinib-treated CLL. With regard to this clone: The antigen is not known.

Study results and caveats: Clonality was higher at baseline than in age-matched healthy donors and tracked circulating CD8+ T-cell counts.

The CDR3 extends over 14 amino acids. The germline CDR1 and CDR2 sequences are LNHNV and YYDKDF (reference sequence). V was shortened by 0 bases and J by 4 bases, with 10 bases between the two germline ends. Profiling relied on immunoSEQ multiplex PCR, and the TCRdb table lists in-frame clones only, not all of them. The repertoire has 30,000 or so clones, around three fifths of them found once; the top ten carry approximately 14%. The source is a human donor with chronic lymphocytic leukemia. The source was PBMCs, collected before ibrutinib treatment. The chain combines TRBV15 with TRBJ2-7; maybe TRBD1 (5 bases). The chain's CDR3 is CATSREAGHYEQYF. The CDR3 DNA follows: TGTGCCACCAGCAGAGAGGCTGGACATTACGAGCAGTACTTC.